This entry lists 6 T cell receptor beta chains sequenced from one sample in a study of blood T cell repertoires in COVID-19. Sequencing was performed with immunoSEQ multiplex PCR; in TCRdb, only in-frame clones are kept and a portion is missing. The sample yields about 200,000 clones, approximately 86% seen once. Sequencing input: peripheral blood. The source of these receptors is a man aged 55 to 70 with acute or convalescent COVID-19.

This chain connects TRBV3-1 (or the pseudogene TRBV3-2) to TRBJ1-5; a possible D gene is TRBD1 (5 bases). The CDR3 loop spans 16 amino acids. Between the trimmed V and J ends, which lost 3 bases and 0 bases, there was a span of 12 bases. The germline V gene encodes CDR1 LGHDT and CDR2 YNNKEL (reference sequence). The CDR3 DNA is TGTGCCAGCAGCCAGTACGGGGGAAATAGCAATCAGCCCCAGCATTTT. Its translation is CASSQYGGNSNQPQHF.

The chain links TRBV29-1 to TRBJ1-2; 9 nucleotides match TRBD1. The CDR3 length is 11 residues. Germline V gives CDR1 SQVTM, CDR2 ANQGSEA. V lost 7 bases and J lost 6; bases outside the gene matches: 3. As DNA, the CDR3 is TGCAGCGGCCGGACAGGGGATGGCTACACCTTC. This gives the protein CSGRTGDGYTF.

This clone was observed once. V gene TRBV6-5 combines with J gene TRBJ2-3; TRBD2 is a possible D gene (6 bases). Germline assignment: CDR1 MNHEY and CDR2 SVGAGI. The CDR3 is 15 amino acids. Trimming removed 0 bases from V and 3 bases from J, with 10 bases in between. CDR3: CASSYSGLPTDTQYF. DNA of the CDR3: TGTGCCAGCAGTTACTCGGGACTCCCAACAGATACGCAGTATTTT.

The chain uses TRBV11-3 and TRBJ2-7; TRBD1 aligns across 10 bases. V lost 6 bases to trimming and J lost 3 bases; unmatched junction nucleotides: 8. Germline V lookup: CDR1 SGHNT, CDR2 YENEEA. The CDR3 contains 15 residues. The CDR3 is CASSAGTGALYEQYF. CDR3 bases: TGTGCCAGCAGTGCCGGGACAGGGGCACTCTACGAGCAGTACTTC.

This clone was observed a few times. The chain employs TRBV5-4 and TRBJ2-4; 11 nucleotides align to TRBD2. With 4 bases clipped from V and 7 bases from J, the junction kept 7 bases outside the gene matches. Germline V gene data show CDR1 as SGHNT and CDR2 as YYREEE (reference sequence). The CDR3 length is 15 residues. The CDR3 DNA is TGTGCCAGCAGCAGTAGCGGGGGGGCGTGGAACATTCAGTACTTC. Its protein is CASSSSGGAWNIQYF.

The chain is built from TRBV25-1 and TRBJ1-1; D is unclear. The length of the CDR3 is 11 residues. V was shortened by 6 bases and J by 4 bases, with 6 bases between the two germline ends. Germline assignment: CDR1 MGHDK and CDR2 SYGVNS. The CDR3 DNA sequence: TGTGCCAGCAGCACACGCACTGAAGCTTTCTTT. The encoded protein is CASSTRTEAFF. Based on the CDR3 plus reference TRBV25-1 and TRBJ1-1, the full variable domain is EADIYQTPRYLVIGTGKKITLECSQTMGHDKMYWYQQDPGMELHLIHYSYGVNSTEKGDLSSESTVSRIRTEHFPLTLESARPSHTSQYLCASSTRTEAFFGQGTRLTVV.